Shown below are 2 T cell receptor beta chains from a single sample sequenced in a study of vaccination and CD4 T cells after COVID-19. With the Oncomine TCR Beta short-read assay, DNA from cultured CD4+ T cells was sequenced. TCRdb itself ran the PCR reads through MiXCR, one entry per CDR3 protein. The sample records about 11,000 distinct CDR3 sequences, about 41% being singletons. Treatment indicated: approximately nine-day PBMC culture with coronavirus spike peptide pools or control peptides (ViraFEST assay). These receptors are not linked to any known antigen. Sample: CD4+ T cells from blood, cultured in vitro, taken after SARS-CoV-2 vaccination. These receptors originate from a human donor who had recovered from COVID-19.

In its sample, this clonotype was seen a few times. The rearrangement uses TRBV20-1 and TRBJ1-5, with 10 bases lining up with TRBD1. V gave up 3 bases and J gave up 0 bases; unmatched junction bases: 5. Germline CDR1 and CDR2: DFQATT and SNEGSKA (reference sequence). This CDR3 region has 16 residues. This CDR3 is CSARGQGSVSNQPQHF. The CDR3 DNA reads TGCAGTGCTAGGGGACAGGGGAGCGTTAGCAATCAGCCCCAGCATTTT.

The chain employs TRBV7-2 and TRBJ2-2, with D unclear. The CDR3 loop spans 13 amino acids. V lost 5 bases, J lost 5 bases, and 9 bases lay in between. Germline V gene data show CDR1 as SGHTA and CDR2 as FQGNSA. CDR3 amino acids: CASSPLGTGELFF. DNA of the CDR3: TGTGCCAGCAGCCCGCTGGGGACCGGGGAGCTGTTTTTT.